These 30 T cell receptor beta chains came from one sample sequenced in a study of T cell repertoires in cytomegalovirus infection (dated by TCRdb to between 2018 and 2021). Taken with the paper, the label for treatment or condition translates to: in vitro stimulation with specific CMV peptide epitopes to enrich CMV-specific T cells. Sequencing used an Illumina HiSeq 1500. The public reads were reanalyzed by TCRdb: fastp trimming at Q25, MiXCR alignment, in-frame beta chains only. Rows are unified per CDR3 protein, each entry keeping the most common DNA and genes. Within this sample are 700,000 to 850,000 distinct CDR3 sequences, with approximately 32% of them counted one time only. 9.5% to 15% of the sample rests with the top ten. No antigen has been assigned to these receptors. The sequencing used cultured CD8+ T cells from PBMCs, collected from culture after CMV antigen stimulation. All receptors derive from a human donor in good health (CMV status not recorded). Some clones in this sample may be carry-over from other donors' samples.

CDR3 sequence (DNA): TGTGCCTTCGGGGCGGTCTCCTACGAGCAGTACTTC. This codes for CAFGAVSYEQYF. V and J are TRBV2 and TRBJ2-7; D tentatively reads TRBD1 or TRBD2 (5 bases each). CDR1 and CDR2 (germline): SNHLY, FYNNEI. This CDR3 is 12 amino acids long. Trimming stripped 11 bases from V and 0 bases from J, with 11 bases between.

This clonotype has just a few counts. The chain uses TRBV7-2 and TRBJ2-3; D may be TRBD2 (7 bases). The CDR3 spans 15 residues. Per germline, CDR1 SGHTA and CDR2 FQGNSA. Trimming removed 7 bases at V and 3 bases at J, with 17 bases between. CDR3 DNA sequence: TGTGCCAGCACCCTAGGGGGGGGGGCGACAGATACGCAGTATTTT. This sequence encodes CASTLGGGATDTQYF.

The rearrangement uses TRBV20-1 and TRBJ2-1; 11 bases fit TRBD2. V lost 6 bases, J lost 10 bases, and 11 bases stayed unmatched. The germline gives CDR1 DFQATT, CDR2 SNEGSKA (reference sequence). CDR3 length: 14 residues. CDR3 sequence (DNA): TGCAGTGCCCGATTCGGACTAGCGGGCCAAGAGCAGTTCTTC. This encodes CSARFGLAGQEQFF.

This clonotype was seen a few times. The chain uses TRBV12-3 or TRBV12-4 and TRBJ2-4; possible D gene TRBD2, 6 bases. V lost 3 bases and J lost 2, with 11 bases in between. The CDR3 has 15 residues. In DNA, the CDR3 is TGTGCCAGCAGTTTTTTCCGCGGGACCAAAAACATTCAGTACTTC. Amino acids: CASSFFRGTKNIQYF.

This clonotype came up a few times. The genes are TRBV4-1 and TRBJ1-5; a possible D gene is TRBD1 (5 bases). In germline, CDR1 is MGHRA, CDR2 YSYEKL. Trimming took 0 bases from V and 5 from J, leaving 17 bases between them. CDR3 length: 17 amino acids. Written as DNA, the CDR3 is TGCGCCAGCAGCCAAGATGGGAGGGCCCGGGGCGATCAGCCCCAGCATTTT. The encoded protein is CASSQDGRARGDQPQHF.

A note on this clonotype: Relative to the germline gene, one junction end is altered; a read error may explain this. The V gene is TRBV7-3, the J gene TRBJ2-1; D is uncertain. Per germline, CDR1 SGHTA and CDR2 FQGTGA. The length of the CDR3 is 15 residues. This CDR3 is CANSLQRRSYNEQFF. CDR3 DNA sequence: TGTGCCAACAGCCTCCAGCGACGGTCCTACAATGAGCAGTTCTTC.

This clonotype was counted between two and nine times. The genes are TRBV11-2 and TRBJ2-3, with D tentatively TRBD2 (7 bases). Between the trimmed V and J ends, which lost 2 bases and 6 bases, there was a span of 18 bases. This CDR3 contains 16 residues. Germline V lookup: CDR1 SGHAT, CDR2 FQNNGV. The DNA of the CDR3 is TGTGCCAGCAGCTTAAGATTTGCGGGGGCGGTCGATACGCAGTATTTT. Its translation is CASSLRFAGAVDTQYF.

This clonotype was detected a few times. CDR3 amino acids: CASSLWTGGFLSTDTQYF. The CDR3 coding sequence is TGTGCCAGCAGCTTGTGGACAGGGGGTTTCCTTTCCACAGATACGCAGTATTTT. This chain links TRBV5-6 with TRBJ2-3, with 10 positions matching TRBD1. The V and J ends lost 1 base and 2 bases, in that order; junction bases with no gene match: 10. CDR1 SGHDT and CDR2 YYEEEE come from the germline V gene. The CDR3 spans 18 residues.

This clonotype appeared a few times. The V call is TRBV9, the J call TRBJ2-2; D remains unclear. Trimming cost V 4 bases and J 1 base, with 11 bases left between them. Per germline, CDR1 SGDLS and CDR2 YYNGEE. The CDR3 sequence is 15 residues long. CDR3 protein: CASSPGSGNTGELFF. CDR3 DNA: TGTGCCAGCAGCCCTGGGTCAGGGAACACCGGGGAGCTGTTTTTT.

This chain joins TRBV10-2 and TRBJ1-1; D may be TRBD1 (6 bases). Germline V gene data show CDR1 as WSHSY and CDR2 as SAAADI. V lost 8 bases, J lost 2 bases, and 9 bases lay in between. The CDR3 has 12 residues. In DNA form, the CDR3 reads TGCGCCAGCTTGGACAGAAACACTGAAGCTTTCTTT. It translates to CASLDRNTEAFF.

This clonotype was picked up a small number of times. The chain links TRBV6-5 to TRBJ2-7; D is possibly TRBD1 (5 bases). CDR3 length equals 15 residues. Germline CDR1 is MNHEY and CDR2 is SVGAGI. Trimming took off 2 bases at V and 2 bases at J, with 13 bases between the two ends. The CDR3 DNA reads TGTGCCAGCAGTTACGGACACCCAGGTCCCTACGAGCAGTACTTC. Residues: CASSYGHPGPYEQYF.

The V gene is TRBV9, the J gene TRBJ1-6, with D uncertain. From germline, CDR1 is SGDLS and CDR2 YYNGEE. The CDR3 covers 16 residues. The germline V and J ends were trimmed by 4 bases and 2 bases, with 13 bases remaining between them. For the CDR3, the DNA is TGTGCCAGCAGCCCACTTGACCGCCCCTATAATTCACCCCTCCACTTT. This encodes CASSPLDRPYNSPLHF.

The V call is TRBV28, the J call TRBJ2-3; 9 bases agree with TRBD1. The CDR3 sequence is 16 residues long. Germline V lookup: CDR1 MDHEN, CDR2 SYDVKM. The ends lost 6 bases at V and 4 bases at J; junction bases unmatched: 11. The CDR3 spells CASRGAPGQGPDTQYF. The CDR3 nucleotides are TGTGCCAGCAGGGGAGCTCCGGGACAGGGACCAGATACGCAGTATTTT.

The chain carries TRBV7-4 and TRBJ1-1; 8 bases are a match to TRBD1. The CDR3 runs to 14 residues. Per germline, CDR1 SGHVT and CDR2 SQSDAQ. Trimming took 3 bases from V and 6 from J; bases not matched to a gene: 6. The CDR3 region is CASSFSTGDPEAFF. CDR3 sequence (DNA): TGTGCCAGCAGCTTTTCGACAGGGGACCCTGAAGCTTTCTTT.

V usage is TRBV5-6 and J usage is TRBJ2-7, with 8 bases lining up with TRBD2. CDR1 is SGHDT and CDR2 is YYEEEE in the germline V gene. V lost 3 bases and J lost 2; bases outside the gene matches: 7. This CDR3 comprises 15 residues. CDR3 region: CASSWLAGGPYEQYV. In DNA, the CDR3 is TGTGCCAGCAGCTGGTTGGCGGGGGGCCCCTACGAGCAGTACGTC.

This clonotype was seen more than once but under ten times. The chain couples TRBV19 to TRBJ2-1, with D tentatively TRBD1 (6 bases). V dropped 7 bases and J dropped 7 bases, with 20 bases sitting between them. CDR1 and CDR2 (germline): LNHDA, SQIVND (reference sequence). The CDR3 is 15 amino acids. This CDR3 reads CASTHRDTSLNEQFF. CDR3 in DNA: TGTGCCAGTACTCACCGGGACACTTCCCTGAATGAGCAGTTCTTC.

The CDR3 here is CASSTPSGGYEQYV. Written as DNA, the CDR3 is TGTGCCAGCAGTACCCCTAGCGGGGGCTACGAGCAGTACGTC. This chain links TRBV28 with TRBJ2-7; 10 bases align to TRBD2. CDR1 and CDR2 (germline): MDHEN, SYDVKM. V lost 5 bases and J lost 3; bases outside the gene matches: 4. The CDR3 spans 14 residues.

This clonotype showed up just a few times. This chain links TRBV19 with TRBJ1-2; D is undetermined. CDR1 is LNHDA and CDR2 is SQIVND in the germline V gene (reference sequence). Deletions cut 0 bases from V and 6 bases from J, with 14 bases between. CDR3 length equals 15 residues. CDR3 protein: CASSIDRITLHGYTF. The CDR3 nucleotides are TGTGCCAGTAGTATAGACAGGATAACTCTCCATGGCTACACCTTC.

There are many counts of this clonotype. The CDR3 nucleotides are TGTGCCAGCAGCTTAGCGATCAGGTCGAGGAATGAAAAACTGTTTTTT. It specifies CASSLAIRSRNEKLFF. The chain carries TRBV7-8 and TRBJ1-4; D unresolved. Germline V gene lookup returns CDR1 SGHVS and CDR2 FQNEAQ. Trimming stripped 0 bases from V and 5 bases from J, with 13 bases between. The CDR3 is made up of 16 amino acids.

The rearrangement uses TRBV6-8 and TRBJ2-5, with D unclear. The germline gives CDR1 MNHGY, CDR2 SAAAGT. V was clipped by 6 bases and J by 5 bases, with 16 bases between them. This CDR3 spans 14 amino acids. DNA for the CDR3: TGTGCCAGCAGAAGCTCGTCCATGGGGGAGACCCAGTACTTC. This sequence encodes CASRSSSMGETQYF.

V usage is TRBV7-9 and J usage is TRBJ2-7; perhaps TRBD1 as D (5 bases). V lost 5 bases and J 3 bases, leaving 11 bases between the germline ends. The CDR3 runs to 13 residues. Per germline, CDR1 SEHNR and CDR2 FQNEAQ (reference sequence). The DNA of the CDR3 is TGTGCCAGCAGCCCGCCAGGGTACTACGAGCAGTACGTC. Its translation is CASSPPGYYEQYV.

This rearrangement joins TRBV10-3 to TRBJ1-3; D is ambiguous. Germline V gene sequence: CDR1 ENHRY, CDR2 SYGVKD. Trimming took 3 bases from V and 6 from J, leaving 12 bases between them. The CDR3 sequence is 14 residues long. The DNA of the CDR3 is TGTGCCATCAGTGACCCCAAAACCGAAAACACCATATATTTT. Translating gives CAISDPKTENTIYF.

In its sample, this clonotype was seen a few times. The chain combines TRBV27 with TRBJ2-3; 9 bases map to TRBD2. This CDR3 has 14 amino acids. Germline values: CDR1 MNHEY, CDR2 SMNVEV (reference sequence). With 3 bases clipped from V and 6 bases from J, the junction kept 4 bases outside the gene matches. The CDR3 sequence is CASSFVAGADTQYF. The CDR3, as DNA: TGTGCCAGCAGTTTTGTAGCGGGGGCGGATACGCAGTATTTT.

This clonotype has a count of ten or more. The DNA of the CDR3 is TGTGCCAGCAGATTTAGTAGCACAGATACGCAGTATTTT. Translating gives CASRFSSTDTQYF. The V gene is TRBV7-2, the J gene TRBJ2-3; D is uncertain. There are 13 residues in the CDR3. Trimming pared 6 bases from V and 0 bases from J, leaving 7 bases between. The V gene's germline CDR1 is SGHTA and CDR2 FQGNSA.

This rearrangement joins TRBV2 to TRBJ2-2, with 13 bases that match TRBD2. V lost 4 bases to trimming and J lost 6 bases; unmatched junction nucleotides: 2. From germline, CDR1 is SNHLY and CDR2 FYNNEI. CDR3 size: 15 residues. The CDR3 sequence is CASSGTSGGPGELFF. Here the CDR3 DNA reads TGTGCCAGCAGTGGGACTAGCGGGGGTCCCGGGGAGCTGTTTTTT.

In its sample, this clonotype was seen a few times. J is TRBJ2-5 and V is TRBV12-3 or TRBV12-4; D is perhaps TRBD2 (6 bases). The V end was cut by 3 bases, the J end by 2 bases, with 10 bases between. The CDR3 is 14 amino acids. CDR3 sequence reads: CASSFPGTQETQYF. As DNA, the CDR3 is TGTGCCAGCAGTTTTCCAGGGACTCAAGAGACCCAGTACTTC.

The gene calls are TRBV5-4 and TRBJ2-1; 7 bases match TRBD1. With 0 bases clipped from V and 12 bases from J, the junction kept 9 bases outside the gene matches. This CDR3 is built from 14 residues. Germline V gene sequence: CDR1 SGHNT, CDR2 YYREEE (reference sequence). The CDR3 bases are TGTGCCAGCAGCTTGGAACAGGGGCTCGAACCGCAGTTCTTC. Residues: CASSLEQGLEPQFF.

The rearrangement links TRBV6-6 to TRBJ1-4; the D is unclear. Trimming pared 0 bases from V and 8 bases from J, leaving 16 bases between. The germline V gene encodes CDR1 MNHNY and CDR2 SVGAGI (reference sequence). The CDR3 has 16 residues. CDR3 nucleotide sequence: TGTGCCAGCAGTTACTCGAATTGGGAGGTCGGGGAAAAACTGTTTTTT. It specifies CASSYSNWEVGEKLFF.

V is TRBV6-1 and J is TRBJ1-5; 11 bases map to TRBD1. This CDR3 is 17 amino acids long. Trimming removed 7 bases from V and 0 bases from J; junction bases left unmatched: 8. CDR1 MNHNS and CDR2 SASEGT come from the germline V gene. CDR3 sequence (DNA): TGTGCCAGCAATGGACAGGGGGCGCCTTATAGCAATCAGCCCCAGCATTTT. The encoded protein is CASNGQGAPYSNQPQHF.

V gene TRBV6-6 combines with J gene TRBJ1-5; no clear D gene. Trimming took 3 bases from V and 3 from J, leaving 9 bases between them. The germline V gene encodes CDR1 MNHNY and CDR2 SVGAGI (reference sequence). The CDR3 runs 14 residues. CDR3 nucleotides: TGTGCCAGCAGTTATGTCCGGGACAATCAGCCCCAGCATTTT. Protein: CASSYVRDNQPQHF.